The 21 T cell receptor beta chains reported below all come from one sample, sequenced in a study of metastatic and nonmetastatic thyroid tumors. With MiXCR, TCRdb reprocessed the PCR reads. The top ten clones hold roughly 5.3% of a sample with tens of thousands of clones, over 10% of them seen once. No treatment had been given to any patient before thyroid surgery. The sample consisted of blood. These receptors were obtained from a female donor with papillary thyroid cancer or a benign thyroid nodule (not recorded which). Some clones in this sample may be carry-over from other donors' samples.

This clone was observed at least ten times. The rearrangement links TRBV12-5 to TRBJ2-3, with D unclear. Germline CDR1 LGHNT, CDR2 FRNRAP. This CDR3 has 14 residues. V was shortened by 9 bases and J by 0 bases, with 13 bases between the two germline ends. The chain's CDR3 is CASTTSFSTDTQYF. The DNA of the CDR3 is TGTGCTAGCACTACTTCTTTTAGCACAGATACGCAGTATTTT.

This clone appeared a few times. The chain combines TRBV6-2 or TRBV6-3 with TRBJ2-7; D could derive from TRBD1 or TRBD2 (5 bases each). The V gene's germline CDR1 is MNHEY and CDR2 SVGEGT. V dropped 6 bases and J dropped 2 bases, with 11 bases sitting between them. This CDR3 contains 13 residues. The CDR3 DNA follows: TGTGCCAGCAGCCGGGACGGACCCTACGAGCAGTACTTC. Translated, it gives CASSRDGPYEQYF.

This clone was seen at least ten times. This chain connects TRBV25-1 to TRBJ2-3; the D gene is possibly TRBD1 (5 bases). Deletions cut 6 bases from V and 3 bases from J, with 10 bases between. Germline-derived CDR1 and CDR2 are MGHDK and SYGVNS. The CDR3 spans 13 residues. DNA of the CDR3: TGTGCCAGCAGGAAACAGGAGACAGATACGCAGTATTTT. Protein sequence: CASRKQETDTQYF.

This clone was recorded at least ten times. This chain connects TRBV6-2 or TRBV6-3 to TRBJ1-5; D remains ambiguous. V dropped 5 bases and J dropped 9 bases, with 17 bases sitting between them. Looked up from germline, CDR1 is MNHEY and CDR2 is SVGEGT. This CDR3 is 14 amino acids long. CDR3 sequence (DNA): TGTGCCAGCAGTGAACAGCCTCCCTTTTGGCCCCAGCATTTT. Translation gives CASSEQPPFWPQHF.

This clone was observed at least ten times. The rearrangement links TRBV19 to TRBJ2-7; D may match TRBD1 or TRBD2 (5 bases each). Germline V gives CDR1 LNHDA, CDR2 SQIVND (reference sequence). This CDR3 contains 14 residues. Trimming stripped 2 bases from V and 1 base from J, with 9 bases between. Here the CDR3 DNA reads TGTGCCAGTAGTATAATGGGGGAATCCTACGAGCAGTACTTC. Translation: CASSIMGESYEQYF.

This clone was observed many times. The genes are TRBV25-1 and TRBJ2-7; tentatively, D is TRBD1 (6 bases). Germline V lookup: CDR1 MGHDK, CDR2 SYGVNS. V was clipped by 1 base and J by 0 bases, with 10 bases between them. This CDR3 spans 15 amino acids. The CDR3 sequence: CASSESTGSSYEQYF. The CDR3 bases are TGTGCCAGCAGTGAATCCACAGGGTCCTCCTACGAGCAGTACTTC.

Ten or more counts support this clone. CDR3 protein: CASSLVGQLSYEQYF. DNA of the CDR3: TGTGCCAGCAGCTTGGTTGGACAGCTCTCCTACGAGCAGTACTTC. The chain employs TRBV5-6 and TRBJ2-7, with D possibly matching TRBD1 (6 bases). V gave up 0 bases and J gave up 0 bases, with 10 bases separating them. The germline CDR1 and CDR2 sequences are SGHDT and YYEEEE. The CDR3 runs 15 residues.

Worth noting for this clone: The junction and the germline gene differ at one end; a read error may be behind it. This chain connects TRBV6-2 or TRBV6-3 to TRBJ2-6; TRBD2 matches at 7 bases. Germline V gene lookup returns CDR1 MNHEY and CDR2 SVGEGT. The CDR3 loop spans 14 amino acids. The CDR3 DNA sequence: TGTACCAGCACCATAAGCGGGGCCCCCAACGTCCTGGCTTTC. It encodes CTSTISGAPNVLAF.

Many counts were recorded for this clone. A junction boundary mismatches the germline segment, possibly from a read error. The CDR3 sequence is CASNLGGRTSYEQYF. In nucleotides, the CDR3 is TGTGCCAGCAATTTAGGGGGACGGACCTCCTACGAGCAGTACTTC. The rearrangement uses TRBV28 and TRBJ2-7; weak D call: TRBD1 (6 bases). The germline V gene encodes CDR1 MDHEN and CDR2 SYDVKM. This CDR3 is built from 15 residues.

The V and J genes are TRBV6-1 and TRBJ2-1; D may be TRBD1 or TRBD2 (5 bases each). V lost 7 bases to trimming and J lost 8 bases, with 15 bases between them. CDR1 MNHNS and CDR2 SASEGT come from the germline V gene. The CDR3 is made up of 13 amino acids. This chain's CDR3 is CASTPGPRYEQFF. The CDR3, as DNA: TGTGCCAGCACTCCGGGGCCTCGCTATGAGCAGTTCTTC.

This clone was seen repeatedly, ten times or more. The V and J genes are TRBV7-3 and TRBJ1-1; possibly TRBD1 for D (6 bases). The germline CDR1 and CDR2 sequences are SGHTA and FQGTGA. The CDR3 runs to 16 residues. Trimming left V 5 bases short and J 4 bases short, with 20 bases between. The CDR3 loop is CASSPTASRGATEAFF. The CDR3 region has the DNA TGTGCCAGCAGCCCGACGGCGTCCCGGGGGGCCACTGAAGCTTTCTTT.

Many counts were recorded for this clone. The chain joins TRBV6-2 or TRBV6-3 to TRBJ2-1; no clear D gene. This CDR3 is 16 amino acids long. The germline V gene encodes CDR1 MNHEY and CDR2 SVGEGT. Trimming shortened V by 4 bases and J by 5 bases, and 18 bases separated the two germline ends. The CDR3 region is CASSFLVAKSDNEQFF. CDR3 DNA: TGTGCCAGCAGTTTTCTGGTAGCAAAGAGCGACAATGAGCAGTTCTTC.

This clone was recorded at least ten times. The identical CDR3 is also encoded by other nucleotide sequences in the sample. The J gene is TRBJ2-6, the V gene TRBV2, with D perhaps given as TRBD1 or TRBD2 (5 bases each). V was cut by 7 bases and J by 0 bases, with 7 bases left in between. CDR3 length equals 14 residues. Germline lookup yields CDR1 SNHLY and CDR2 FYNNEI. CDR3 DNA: TGTGCCAGCAAAGGGACCTCTGGGGCCAACGTCCTGACTTTC. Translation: CASKGTSGANVLTF.

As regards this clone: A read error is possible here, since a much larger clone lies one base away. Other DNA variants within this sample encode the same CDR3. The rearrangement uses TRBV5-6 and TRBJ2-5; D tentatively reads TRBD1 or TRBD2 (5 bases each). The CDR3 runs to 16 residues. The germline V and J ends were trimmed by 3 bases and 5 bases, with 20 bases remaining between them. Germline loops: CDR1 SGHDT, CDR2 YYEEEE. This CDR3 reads CASSWLGAPEGETQYF. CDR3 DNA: TGTGCCAGCAGCTGGCTCGGGGCACCAGAGGGGGAGACCCAGTACTTC.

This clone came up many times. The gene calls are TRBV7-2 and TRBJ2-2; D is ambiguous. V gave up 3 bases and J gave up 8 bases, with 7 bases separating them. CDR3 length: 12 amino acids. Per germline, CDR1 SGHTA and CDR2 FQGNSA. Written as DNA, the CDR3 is TGTGCCAGCAGCTTCGGATGGGGGGAGCTGTTTTTT. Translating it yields CASSFGWGELFF.

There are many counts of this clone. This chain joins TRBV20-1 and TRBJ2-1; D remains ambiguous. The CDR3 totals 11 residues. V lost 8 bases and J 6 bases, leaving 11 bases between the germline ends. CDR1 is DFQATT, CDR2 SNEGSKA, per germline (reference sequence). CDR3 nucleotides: TGCAGTCCCGGAACCCCCAATGAGCAGTTCTTC. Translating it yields CSPGTPNEQFF.

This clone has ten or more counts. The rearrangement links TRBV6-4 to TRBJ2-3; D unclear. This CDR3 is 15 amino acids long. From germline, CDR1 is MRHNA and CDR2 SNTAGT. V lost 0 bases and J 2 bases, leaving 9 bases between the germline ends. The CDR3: CASSDSGHPTDTQYF. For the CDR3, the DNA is TGTGCCAGCAGTGACTCAGGGCACCCCACAGATACGCAGTATTTT.

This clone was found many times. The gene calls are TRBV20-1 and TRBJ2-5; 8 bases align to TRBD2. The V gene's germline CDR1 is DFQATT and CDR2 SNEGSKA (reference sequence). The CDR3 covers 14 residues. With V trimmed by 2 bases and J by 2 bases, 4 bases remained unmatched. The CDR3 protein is CSARLAGAQETQYF. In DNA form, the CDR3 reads TGCAGTGCTAGACTAGCGGGTGCACAAGAGACCCAGTACTTC.

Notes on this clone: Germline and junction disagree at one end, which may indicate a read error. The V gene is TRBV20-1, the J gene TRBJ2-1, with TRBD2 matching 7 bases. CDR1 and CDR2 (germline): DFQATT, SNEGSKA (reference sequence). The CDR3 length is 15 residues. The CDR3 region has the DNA TGCAGTGCTAGGCGCGGGAGTGGTTCCTACAATGAACAGCTCTTC. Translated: CSARRGSGSYNEQLF.

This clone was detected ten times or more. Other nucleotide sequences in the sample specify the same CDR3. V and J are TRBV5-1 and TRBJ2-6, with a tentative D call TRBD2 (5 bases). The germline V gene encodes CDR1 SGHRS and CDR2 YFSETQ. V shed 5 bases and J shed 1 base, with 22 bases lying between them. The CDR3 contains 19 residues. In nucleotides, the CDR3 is TGCGCCAGCAGACCCCCCGGTGTCTCCTCGGGGTCTGGGGCCAACGTCCTGACTTTC. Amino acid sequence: CASRPPGVSSGSGANVLTF.

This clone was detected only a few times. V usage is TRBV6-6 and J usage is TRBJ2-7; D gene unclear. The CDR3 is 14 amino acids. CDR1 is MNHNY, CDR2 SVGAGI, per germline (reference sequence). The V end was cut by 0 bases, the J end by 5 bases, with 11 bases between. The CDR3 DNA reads TGTGCCAGCAGTTACTCTCCAGGCCGGGACGAGCAGTACTTC. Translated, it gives CASSYSPGRDEQYF.